This TCR beta chain comes out of a study of regulatory T cells in long-lasting Graves disease. Whole-study findings and limits: The researchers studied only peripheral blood, not thyroid tissue. There was favoring of TRBV28, TRBJ1-2 and TRBJ2-5 in persistent disease.

With 3 bases removed from V and 6 bases from J, the gap between germline ends came to 8 bases. This CDR3 comprises 13 residues. Germline CDR1 reads MNHEY; CDR2 reads SMNVEV (reference sequence). Time point specified: persistent/refractory GD, antithyroid drugs over 5 years with positive TRAb. Isolated PBMC RNA provided the starting material for the TCR library. This clonotype occurred a few times. Its antigen is not identified. Library construction for TCR beta used iRepertoire HTBI primers and Arm-PCR of CDR3 regions. TCRdb re-analysed the multiplex PCR reads in MiXCR, keeping a single row per CDR3 protein. The sample lists about 470,000 distinct CDR3 sequences, 20% occurring once.

The chain joins TRBV27 to TRBJ2-2, with D uncertain. This TCR was recovered from a female donor with Graves disease. The material sequenced was peripheral blood mononuclear cells (PBMCs), taken when the disease was refractory, from a patient treated with antithyroid drugs. The CDR3 region has the DNA TGTGCCAGCAGTTTCGGGCGACCCGGGGAGCTGTTTTTT. Residues: CASSFGRPGELFF.